The 22 T cell receptor beta chains in this list originate from one sample, sequenced in a study of identical twins. Each CDR3 protein is one row after TCRdb ran MiXCR on the 5' RACE reads. The profile shows approximately 300,000 distinct CDR3 sequences, around 9.7% of them singletons. These data were also filed under a second study, of yellow fever vaccine responses in identical twins.

Sequenced: CD8+ T cells sorted from blood. These receptor sequences come from a woman between 18 and 29 years old in good health.

This clonotype was seen ten or more times. DNA of the CDR3: TGTGCCAGCAGCTTGGGAGTGGTTGGTGAAAAACTGTTTTTT. Translated, it gives CASSLGVVGEKLFF. This chain joins TRBV5-6 and TRBJ1-4; D gene unclear. This CDR3 has 14 residues. V lost 0 bases, J lost 7 bases, and 10 bases lay in between. Germline V CDR1 and CDR2: SGHDT, YYEEEE.

This clonotype was picked up a small number of times. The chain recombines TRBV15 with TRBJ2-3; D not resolved. Between the trimmed V and J ends, which lost 5 bases and 9 bases, there was a span of 24 bases. From germline, CDR1 is LNHNV and CDR2 YYDKDF (reference sequence). The CDR3 has 16 residues. CDR3 coding DNA: TGTGCCACCAGCGGCCGGATCATTTCCGGAGTCTCGACGCAGTATTTT. Translation: CATSGRIISGVSTQYF.

This clonotype was seen at least ten times. This rearrangement joins TRBV7-9 to TRBJ1-1; D possibly corresponds to TRBD1 (5 bases). V was shortened by 5 bases and J by 11 bases, with 24 bases between the two germline ends. The CDR3 loop spans 15 amino acids. In germline, CDR1 is SEHNR, CDR2 FQNEAQ (reference sequence). The CDR3 region has the DNA TGTGCCAGCAGCACCTCGATCGGGGGGATACGTTGGGCTTTCTTT. It codes for CASSTSIGGIRWAFF.

There are a few counts of this clonotype. The V and J genes are TRBV20-1 and TRBJ2-7; TRBD1 matches 10 bases. CDR3 length equals 13 residues. V shed 4 bases, J shed 5 bases, and the junction held 5 bases outside the gene matches. Germline CDR1 DFQATT, CDR2 SNEGSKA (reference sequence). CDR3 residues: CSAKGTGDHEQYF. The CDR3 region has the DNA TGCAGTGCTAAAGGGACAGGGGACCACGAGCAGTACTTC.

This clonotype has a count of ten or more. Here the CDR3 reads CSVVSAHSYEQYF. As DNA, the CDR3 is TGCAGCGTTGTGTCAGCTCACTCCTACGAGCAGTACTTC. This chain uses TRBV29-1 with TRBJ2-7; D is uncertain. CDR1 and CDR2 from the germline V gene are SQVTM and ANQGSEA. The V end lost 4 bases, the J end lost 0 bases, and 10 bases lay between the germline ends. The CDR3 is 13 residues long.

V usage is TRBV20-1 and J usage is TRBJ2-1; 8 bases fit TRBD2. Germline loops: CDR1 DFQATT, CDR2 SNEGSKA (reference sequence). V was clipped by 3 bases and J by 3 bases; unmatched bases: 7. The CDR3 runs 15 residues. The CDR3 coding sequence is TGCAGTGCTAGCGAGACTAGCGCGGTCTACAATGAGCAGTTCTTC. It yields the protein CSASETSAVYNEQFF.

This clonotype appeared many times. The J gene is TRBJ2-7, the V gene TRBV20-1; TRBD2 matches at 8 bases. V shed 0 bases and J 2 bases; nucleotides not matched to a gene: 9. Germline V gene data show CDR1 as DFQATT and CDR2 as SNEGSKA (reference sequence). The CDR3 runs 16 residues. For the CDR3, the DNA is TGCAGTGCTAGAGATCTTCAGGGACTAGACGCCTACGAGCAGTACTTC. It yields the protein CSARDLQGLDAYEQYF.

The chain joins TRBV6-1 to TRBJ2-3, with TRBD1 matching 9 bases. The CDR3 loop spans 15 amino acids. The germline V gene has CDR1 MNHNS and CDR2 SASEGT. V shed 5 bases and J 2 bases; nucleotides not matched to a gene: 5. The CDR3 region is CASSPGTGTTDTQYF. CDR3 nucleotides: TGTGCCAGCAGTCCCGGGACAGGGACCACAGATACGCAGTATTTT.

This clonotype has more than one count but fewer than ten. This chain links TRBV27 with TRBJ1-5; the D gene is possibly TRBD1 (6 bases). The germline V gene encodes CDR1 MNHEY and CDR2 SMNVEV (reference sequence). Trimming pared 6 bases from V and 3 bases from J, leaving 9 bases between. The CDR3 runs to 13 residues. CDR3 bases: TGTGCCAGCAGAACAGGGTACAATCAGCCCCAGCATTTT. Translating it yields CASRTGYNQPQHF.

The rearrangement uses TRBV10-3 and TRBJ2-3; D is uncertain. The CDR3 is 13 amino acids. V shed 4 bases and J shed 3 bases, with 8 bases lying between them. Germline CDR1 and CDR2: ENHRY and SYGVKD. This CDR3 is CAISVSLTDTQYF. The CDR3 nucleotides are TGTGCCATCAGTGTAAGCCTGACAGATACGCAGTATTTT.

Remarks on this clonotype: This clone may be a read error of a much larger clone one base away. The chain recombines TRBV12-3 or TRBV12-4 with TRBJ2-7; 12 bases align to TRBD1. With 5 bases clipped from V and 8 bases from J, the junction kept 7 bases outside the gene matches. The length of the CDR3 is 14 residues. The CDR3, as DNA: TGTGCCAGCAGTCCCGGGACAGGGGGCGACAAGCAGTACTTC. It specifies CASSPGTGGDKQYF.

This clonotype has a count of ten or more. V and J are TRBV5-1 and TRBJ2-7; the D gene is possibly TRBD1 (6 bases). Between the trimmed V and J ends, which lost 3 bases and 0 bases, there was a span of 13 bases. CDR1 and CDR2 from the germline V gene are SGHRS and YFSETQ. The CDR3 runs to 15 residues. CDR3 bases: TGCGCCAGCAGCTCCCCGGGACAACCCTCCTACGAGCAGTACTTC. It specifies CASSSPGQPSYEQYF. Full variable domain (rest looked up from reference TRBV5-1 and TRBJ2-7): KAGVTQTPRYLIKTRGQQVTLSCSPISGHRSVSWYQQTPGQGLQFLFEYFSETQRNKGNFPGRFSGRQFSNSRSEMNVSTLELGDSALYLCASSSPGQPSYEQYFGPGTRLTVT.

The rearrangement uses TRBV11-2 and TRBJ2-5, with D uncertain. Germline V gene data show CDR1 as SGHAT and CDR2 as FQNNGV. The CDR3 is made up of 15 amino acids. Trimming removed 5 bases at V and 4 bases at J, with 17 bases between. As DNA, the CDR3 is TGTGCCAGCAGCCCGACCCCCTTATCGTCAGAGACCCAGTACTTC. Residues: CASSPTPLSSETQYF.

This clonotype was seen a single time. This may come from a read error, since a much larger clone is one base off. J is TRBJ2-2 and V is TRBV7-9, with 13 bases fitting TRBD2. Germline assignment: CDR1 SEHNR and CDR2 FQNEAQ (reference sequence). CDR3 size: 16 residues. The CDR3: CASRTSGSSGTGELLF. The CDR3 region has the DNA TGTGCCAGTCGGACTAGCGGGAGTTCTGGCACCGGGGAGCTGCTTTTT.

V is TRBV4-3 and J is TRBJ2-6, with D possibly TRBD2 on 5 matching bases. The germline CDR1 and CDR2 sequences are LGHNA and YSLEER. Trimming removed 0 bases from V and 0 bases from J, with 9 bases in between. The CDR3 runs to 17 residues. This CDR3 reads CASSQDWAGSGANVLTF. The CDR3 bases are TGCGCCAGCAGCCAAGATTGGGCGGGCTCTGGGGCCAACGTCCTGACTTTC.

This clonotype was detected only a few times. The V call is TRBV30, the J call TRBJ1-1, with 8 bases matching TRBD1. The CDR3 sequence is 15 residues long. From germline, CDR1 is GTSNPN and CDR2 SVGIG (reference sequence). Trimming at V came to 1 base and at J to 2 bases, leaving 6 bases not matched to a gene. The chain's CDR3 is CAWSDLTGANTEAFF. For the CDR3, the DNA is TGTGCCTGGAGTGACTTGACAGGGGCCAACACTGAAGCTTTCTTT.

This clonotype was counted ten times or more. The rearrangement joins TRBV7-9 to TRBJ2-1, with a weak D call TRBD1 (5 bases). This CDR3 region has 16 residues. Per germline, CDR1 SEHNR and CDR2 FQNEAQ (reference sequence). V was clipped by 1 base and J by 4 bases, with 14 bases between them. The CDR3 protein is CASSLVGRASYNEQFF. CDR3 bases: TGTGCCAGCAGCTTAGTTGGCAGGGCTTCTTACAATGAGCAGTTCTTC.

There are a few counts of this clonotype. The junction and the germline gene differ at one end; a read error may be behind it. The chain recombines TRBV7-7 with TRBJ2-1; TRBD2 agrees at 7 bases. CDR3 length: 16 residues. Germline V CDR1 and CDR2: SSHAT, FNYEAQ (reference sequence). The CDR3 reads CASSLRPGTIYNEQFF. The CDR3 DNA follows: TGTGCTAGCAGCTTACGACCTGGGACTATTTACAATGAGCAGTTCTTC.

There are a few counts of this clonotype. The V call is TRBV4-2, the J call TRBJ2-1; D is unresolved. The CDR3 runs 12 residues. V dropped 1 base and J dropped 5 bases, with 3 bases sitting between them. Germline CDR1 is LGHNA and CDR2 is YNFKEQ. CDR3: CASSQADNEQFF. The CDR3 nucleotides are TGTGCCAGCAGCCAAGCGGACAATGAGCAGTTCTTC.

This sequence joins TRBV20-1 and TRBJ2-7; D gene ambiguous. There are 12 residues in the CDR3. Germline CDR1 DFQATT, CDR2 SNEGSKA (reference sequence). Trimming left V 0 bases short and J 4 bases short, with 7 bases between. As DNA, the CDR3 is TGCAGTGCTAGAGATCGGTCATACGAGCAGTACTTC. Its protein is CSARDRSYEQYF.

Only a few counts were recorded for this clonotype. J is TRBJ2-1 and V is TRBV20-1; 10 nucleotides line up with TRBD2. This CDR3 comprises 15 residues. The V segment lost 5 bases and the J segment 4 bases; nucleotides outside the gene matches: 8. Germline V gene sequence: CDR1 DFQATT, CDR2 SNEGSKA (reference sequence). DNA for the CDR3: TGCAGTGCTCGACGGACTAGCGGAACTTACAATGAGCAGTTCTTC. It translates to CSARRTSGTYNEQFF.

This clonotype was detected many times. V is TRBV20-1 and J is TRBJ2-1; D is unresolved. In germline, CDR1 is DFQATT, CDR2 SNEGSKA (reference sequence). The CDR3 contains 12 residues. The V end lost 0 bases, the J end lost 10 bases, and 10 bases lay between the germline ends. The CDR3 sequence: CSARDGVDEQFF. CDR3 DNA sequence: TGCAGTGCTAGAGATGGGGTGGACGAGCAGTTCTTC.